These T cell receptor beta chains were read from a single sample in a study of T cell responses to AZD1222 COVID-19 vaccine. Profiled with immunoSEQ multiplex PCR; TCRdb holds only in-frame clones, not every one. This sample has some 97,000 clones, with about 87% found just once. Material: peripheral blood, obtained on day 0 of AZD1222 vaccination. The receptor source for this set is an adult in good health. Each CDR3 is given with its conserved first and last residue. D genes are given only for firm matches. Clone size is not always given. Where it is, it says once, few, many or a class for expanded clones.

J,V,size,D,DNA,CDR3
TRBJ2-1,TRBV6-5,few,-,TGTGCCAGCAGGACGACACTAACTCCCGGTGAGCAGTTCTTC,CASRTTLTPGEQFF
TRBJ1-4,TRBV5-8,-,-,TGTGCCAGCAGCTTGAATGGTCAGGTGAATGAAAAACTGTTTTTT,CASSLNGQVNEKLFF
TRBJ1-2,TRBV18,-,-,TGTGCCAGCTCACCCCGGGGTAGGACAGACTATGGCTACACCTTC,CASSPRGRTDYGYTF
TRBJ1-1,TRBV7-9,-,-,TGTGCCAGCAGCTTCCCGGCACTAGGGGCTTTCTTT,CASSFPALGAFF
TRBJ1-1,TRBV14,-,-,TGTGCCAGCAGCCAAGACTTGGGCAGGGTCGTTGACGCTTTCTTT,CASSQDLGRVVDAFF
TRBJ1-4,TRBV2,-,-,TGTGCCAGCAGTGAAGAAGGGACAAGGACTAATGAAAAACTGTTTTTT,CASSEEGTRTNEKLFF
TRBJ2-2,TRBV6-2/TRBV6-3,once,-,TGTGCCAGCAGTAGGCCGGGAGAGCTGTTTTTT,CASSRPGELFF
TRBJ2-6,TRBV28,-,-,TGTGCCAGCAACCGGGGCAGCTCTGGGGCCAACGTCCTGACTTTC,CASNRGSSGANVLTF
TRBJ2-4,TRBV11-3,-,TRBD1,TGTGCCAGCAGCCCAGATTTAGAGACAGGGAATTCCGGCATTCAGTACTTC,CASSPDLETGNSGIQYF
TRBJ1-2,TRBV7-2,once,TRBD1,TGTGCCAGCAGCTCGCCGGACAGGGGGCGTTTTGGCTACACCTTC,CASSSPDRGRFGYTF
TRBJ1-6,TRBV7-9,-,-,TGTGCCAGCAGCTTAGCTGCAGGTCGCAATTCACCCCTCCACTTT,CASSLAAGRNSPLHF
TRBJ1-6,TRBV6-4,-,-,TGTGCCAGCAGTGTCCAGGAGAATAATTCACCCCTCCACTTT,CASSVQENNSPLHF
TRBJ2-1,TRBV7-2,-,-,TGTGCCAGCAGCTTATCCCTCGGGTCCTACAATGAGCAGTTCTTC,CASSLSLGSYNEQFF
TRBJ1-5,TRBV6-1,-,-,TGTGCCAGCAGTGAAGCCGGGCAGCCCCAGCATTTT,CASSEAGQPQHF
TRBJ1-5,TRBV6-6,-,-,TGTGCCAGCAGTAAGAGGAGTTCTCCTAGCAATCAGCCCCAGCATTTT,CASSKRSSPSNQPQHF
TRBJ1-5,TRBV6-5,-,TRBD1,TGTGCCAGCAGTCCGACAGGGAACAATCAGCCCCAGCATTTT,CASSPTGNNQPQHF
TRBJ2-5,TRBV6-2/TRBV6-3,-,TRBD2,TGTGCCAGCACCCCCCCGGGACTAGCGGGGGTTCAGGGCCGGACCCAGTACTTC,CASTPPGLAGVQGRTQYF
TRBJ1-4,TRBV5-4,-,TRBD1,TGTGCCAGCAGCCCCGGGACAGGGATTGGTGAAAAACTGTTTTTT,CASSPGTGIGEKLFF
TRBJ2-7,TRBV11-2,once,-,TGTGCCAGCAGCCCCGTTCTCCCGGGCCAGGGTAAACACGAGCAGTACTTC,CASSPVLPGQGKHEQYF
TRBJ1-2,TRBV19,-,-,TGTGCCAGTAGTATACAGGCGGATGTCTCTGGCTACACCTTC,CASSIQADVSGYTF
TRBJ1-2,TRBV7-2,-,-,TGTGCCAGCAGCTTAGAGGCCCGGAGGGGCTACACCTTC,CASSLEARRGYTF
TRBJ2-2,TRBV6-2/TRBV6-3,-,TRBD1,TGTGCCAGCAGTAATCTGCAGGGGGCCGGGGAGCTGTTTTTT,CASSNLQGAGELFF
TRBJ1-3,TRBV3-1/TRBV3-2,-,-,TGTGCCAGCAGCCAAGATCCGGGGGGCTTTGGAAACACCATATATTTT,CASSQDPGGFGNTIYF
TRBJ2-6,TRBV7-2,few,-,TGTGCCAGCAGCCGTTCACCCGGGGTCTCTGGGGCCAACGTCCTGACTTTC,CASSRSPGVSGANVLTF
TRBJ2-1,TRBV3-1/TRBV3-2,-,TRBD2,TGTGCCAGCAGCCAAGCGGCTAGCGGGGGGGCCGGTTGGGGCAATGAGCAGTTCTTC,CASSQAASGGAGWGNEQFF
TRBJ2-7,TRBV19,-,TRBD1,TGTGCCAGTAGTATCGACAGGGAGCTCTACGAGCAGTACTTC,CASSIDRELYEQYF
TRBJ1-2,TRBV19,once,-,TGTGCCAGTAGTATATTGGGGAAGGAGTATGGCTACACCTTC,CASSILGKEYGYTF
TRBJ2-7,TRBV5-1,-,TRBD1,TGCGCCAGCAGTTCCGGGACAGAAAACTACGAGCAGTACTTC,CASSSGTENYEQYF
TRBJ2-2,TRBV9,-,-,TGTGCCAGCAGCACCCGCCCCGCAGGGATGACCGGGGAGCTGTTTTTT,CASSTRPAGMTGELFF
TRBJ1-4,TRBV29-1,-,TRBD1,TGCAGCGTTGGGACAGGGCAGAATGAAAAACTGTTTTTT,CSVGTGQNEKLFF
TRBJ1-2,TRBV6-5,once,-,TGTGCCAGCAGTCCCAGTTCTAACTATGGCTACACCTTC,CASSPSSNYGYTF
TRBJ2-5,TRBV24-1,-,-,TGTGCCACCAGTGATTCATCCCTTGACTGGGCTGAGACCCAGTACTTC,CATSDSSLDWAETQYF
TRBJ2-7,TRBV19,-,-,TGTGCCAGTAGTATCCGGGGACGGTCCTACGAGCAGTACTTC,CASSIRGRSYEQYF
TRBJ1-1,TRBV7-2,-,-,TGTGCCAGCAGCTTAGGGGTGGTCGGAGCGAACACTGAAGCTTTCTTT,CASSLGVVGANTEAFF
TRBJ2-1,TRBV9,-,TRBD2,TGTGCCAGCAGCGTCGGGACTAGCGAATACAATGAGCAGTTCTTC,CASSVGTSEYNEQFF
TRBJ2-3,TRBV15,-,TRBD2,TGTGCCACCAGCAGAGGACTAGCGGTCACAGATACGCAGTATTTT,CATSRGLAVTDTQYF
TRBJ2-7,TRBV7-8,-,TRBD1,TGTGCCAGCAGCTTACGCCGGGACAGGGAGCAGTACTTC,CASSLRRDREQYF
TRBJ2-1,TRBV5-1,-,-,TGCGCCAGCAGCTTCTGGGAAGGGATTGAGCAGTTCTTC,CASSFWEGIEQFF
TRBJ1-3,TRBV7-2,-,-,TGTGCCAGCAGCTTACGACAGCCAATCCTCTCTGGAAACACCATATATTTT,CASSLRQPILSGNTIYF
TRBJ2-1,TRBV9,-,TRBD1,TGTGCCAGCTCTGCTGGATGGGACAGGGTTTTGAATGAGCAGTTCTTC,CASSAGWDRVLNEQFF
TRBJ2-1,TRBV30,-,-,TGTGCCTGGAGTGTACGCAGGTATTCGAATGGGCAGTTCTTC,CAWSVRRYSNGQFF
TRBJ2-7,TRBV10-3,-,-,TGTGCCACTGCCATAGGCGGGCAATACGAGCAGTACTTC,CATAIGGQYEQYF
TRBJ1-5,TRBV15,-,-,TGTGCCACCAGCAGAGATCGTGGGAATCAGCCCCAGCATTTT,CATSRDRGNQPQHF
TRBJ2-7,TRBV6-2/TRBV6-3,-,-,TGTGCCAGCAGCGTCTCTCCCTACGAGCAGTACTTC,CASSVSPYEQYF
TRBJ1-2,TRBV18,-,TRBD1,TGTGCCAGCTCACCTATATTCACAGGGGGCTACGGGGGCTACACCTTC,CASSPIFTGGYGGYTF
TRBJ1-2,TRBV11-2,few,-,TGTGCCAGCAGCTTAGTTTCTGGGGCGGTTGGCTACACCTTC,CASSLVSGAVGYTF
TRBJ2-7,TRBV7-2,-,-,TGTGCCAGCAGCCAGGGTAGAGGACACGAGCAGTACTTC,CASSQGRGHEQYF